The present entry profiles one T cell receptor beta chain with its context. This sample was included in a study of control samples from healthy donors and cancer patients. This CDR3 has 17 residues. The germline gives CDR1 KGHSH, CDR2 LQKENI. Germline trimming cut 3 bases from V and 3 bases from J; bases unmatched to any gene: 11. Generated by immunoSEQ multiplex PCR, the TCRdb table keeps only in-frame clones and is missing some. This table holds approximately 130,000 clones, around 87% found once. The chain is built from TRBV18 and TRBJ1-3; TRBD1 agrees at 7 bases. Sequencing was carried out using blood. This sequence was found in a man in his fifties or sixties in good health. Here the CDR3 DNA reads TGTGCCAGCTCACCTCCGACAGGGTCCTCGGATGGAAACACCATATATTTT. Translated, it gives CASSPPTGSSDGNTIYF.